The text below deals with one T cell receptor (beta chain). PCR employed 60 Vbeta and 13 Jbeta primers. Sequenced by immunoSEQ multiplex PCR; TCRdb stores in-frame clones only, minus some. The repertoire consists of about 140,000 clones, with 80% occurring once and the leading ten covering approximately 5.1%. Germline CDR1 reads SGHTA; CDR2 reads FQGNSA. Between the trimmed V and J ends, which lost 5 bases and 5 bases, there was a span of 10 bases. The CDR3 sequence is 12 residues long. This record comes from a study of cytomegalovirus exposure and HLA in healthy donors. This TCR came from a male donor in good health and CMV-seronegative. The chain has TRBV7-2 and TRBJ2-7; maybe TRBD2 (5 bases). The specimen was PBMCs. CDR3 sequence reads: CASSPPGDEQYF. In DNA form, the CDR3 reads TGTGCCAGCAGCCCCCCCGGGGACGAGCAGTACTTC.